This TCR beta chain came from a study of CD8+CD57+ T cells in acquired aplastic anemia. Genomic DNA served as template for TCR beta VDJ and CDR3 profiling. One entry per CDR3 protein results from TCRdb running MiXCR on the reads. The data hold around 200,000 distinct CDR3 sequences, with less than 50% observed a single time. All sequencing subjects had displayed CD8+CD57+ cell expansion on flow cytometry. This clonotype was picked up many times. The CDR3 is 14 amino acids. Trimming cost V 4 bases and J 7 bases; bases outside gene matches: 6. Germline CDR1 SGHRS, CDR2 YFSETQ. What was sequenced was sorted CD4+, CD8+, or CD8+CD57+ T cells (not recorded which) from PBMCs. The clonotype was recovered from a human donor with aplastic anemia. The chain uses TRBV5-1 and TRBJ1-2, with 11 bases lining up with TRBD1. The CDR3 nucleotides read TGCGCCAGCAGCCCTGCCGGGACAGGGGGTGGCTACACCTTC. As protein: CASSPAGTGGGYTF.